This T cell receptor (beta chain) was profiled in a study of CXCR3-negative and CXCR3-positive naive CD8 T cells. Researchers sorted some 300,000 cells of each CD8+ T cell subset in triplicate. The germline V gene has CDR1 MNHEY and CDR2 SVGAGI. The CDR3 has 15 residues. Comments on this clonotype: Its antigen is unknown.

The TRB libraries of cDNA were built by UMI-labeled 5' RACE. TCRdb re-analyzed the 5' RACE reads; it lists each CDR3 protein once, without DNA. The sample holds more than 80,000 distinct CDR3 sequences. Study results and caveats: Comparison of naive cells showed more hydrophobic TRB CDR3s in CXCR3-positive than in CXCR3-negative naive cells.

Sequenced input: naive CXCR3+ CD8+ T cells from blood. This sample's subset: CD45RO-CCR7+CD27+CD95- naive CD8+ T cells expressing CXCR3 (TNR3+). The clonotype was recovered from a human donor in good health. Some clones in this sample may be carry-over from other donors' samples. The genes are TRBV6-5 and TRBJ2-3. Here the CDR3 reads CASSYRVWEPDTQYF.